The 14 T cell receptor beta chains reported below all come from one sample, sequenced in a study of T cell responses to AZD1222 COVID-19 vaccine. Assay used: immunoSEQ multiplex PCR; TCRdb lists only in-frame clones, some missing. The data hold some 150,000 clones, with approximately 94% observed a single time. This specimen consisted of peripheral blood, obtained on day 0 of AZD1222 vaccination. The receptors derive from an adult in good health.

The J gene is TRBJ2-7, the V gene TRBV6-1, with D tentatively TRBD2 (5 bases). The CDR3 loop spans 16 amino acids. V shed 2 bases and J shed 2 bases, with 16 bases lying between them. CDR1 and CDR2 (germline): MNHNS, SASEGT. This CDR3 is CASSEYGPGGPYEQYF. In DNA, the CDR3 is TGTGCCAGCAGTGAATACGGCCCCGGAGGCCCCTACGAGCAGTACTTC.

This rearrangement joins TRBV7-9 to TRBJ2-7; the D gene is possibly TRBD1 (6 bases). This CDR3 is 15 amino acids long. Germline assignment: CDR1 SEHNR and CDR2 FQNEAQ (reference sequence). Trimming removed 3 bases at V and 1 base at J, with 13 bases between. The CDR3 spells CASSLPSTGSYEQYF. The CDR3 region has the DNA TGTGCCAGCAGCTTGCCCTCTACAGGGTCCTACGAGCAGTACTTC.

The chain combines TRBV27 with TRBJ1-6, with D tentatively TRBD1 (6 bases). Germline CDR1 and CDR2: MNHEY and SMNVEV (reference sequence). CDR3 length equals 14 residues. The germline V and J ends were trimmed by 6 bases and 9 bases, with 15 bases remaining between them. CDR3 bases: TGTGCCAGCAGGGCGGGCAGGGGAAGTTCACCCCTCCACTTT. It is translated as CASRAGRGSSPLHF.

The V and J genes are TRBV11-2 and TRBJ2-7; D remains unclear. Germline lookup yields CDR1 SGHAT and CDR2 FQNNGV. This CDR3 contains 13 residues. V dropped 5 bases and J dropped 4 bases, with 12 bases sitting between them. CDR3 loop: CASSDPRTYEQYF. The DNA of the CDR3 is TGTGCCAGCAGCGACCCAAGGACGTACGAGCAGTACTTC.

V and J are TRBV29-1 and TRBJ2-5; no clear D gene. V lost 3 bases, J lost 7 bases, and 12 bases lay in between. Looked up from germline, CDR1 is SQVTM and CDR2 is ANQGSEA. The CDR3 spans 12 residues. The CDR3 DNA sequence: TGCAGCGTTGAGGCGCTACCCGGGACCCAGTACTTC. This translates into CSVEALPGTQYF. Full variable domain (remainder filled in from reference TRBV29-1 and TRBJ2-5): SAVISQKPSRDICQRGTSLTIQCQVDSQVTMMFWYRQQPGQSLTLIATANQGSEATYESGFVIDKFPISRPNLTFSTLTVSNMSPEDSSIYLCSVEALPGTQYFGPGTRLLVL.

CDR3 coding DNA: TGTGCCAGCAGCTTAGAACGGAATTCACCCCTCCACTTT. Translation gives CASSLERNSPLHF. The rearrangement links TRBV11-2 to TRBJ1-6; unclear D gene. This CDR3 is built from 13 residues. CDR1 is SGHAT and CDR2 is FQNNGV in the germline V gene. The V end was cut by 0 bases, the J end by 7 bases, with 4 bases between.

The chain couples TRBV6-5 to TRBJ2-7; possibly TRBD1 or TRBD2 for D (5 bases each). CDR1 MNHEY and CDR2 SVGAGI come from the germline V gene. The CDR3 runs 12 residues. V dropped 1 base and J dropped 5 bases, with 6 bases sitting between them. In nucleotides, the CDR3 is TGTGCCAGCAGTTACTGGGGACACGAGCAGTACTTC. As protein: CASSYWGHEQYF.

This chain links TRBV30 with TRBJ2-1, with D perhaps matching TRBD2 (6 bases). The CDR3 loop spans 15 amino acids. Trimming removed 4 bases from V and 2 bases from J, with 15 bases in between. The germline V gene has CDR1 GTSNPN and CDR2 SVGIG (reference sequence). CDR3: CAWTVASETYNEQFF. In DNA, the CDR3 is TGTGCCTGGACCGTGGCTAGCGAGACCTACAATGAGCAGTTCTTC.

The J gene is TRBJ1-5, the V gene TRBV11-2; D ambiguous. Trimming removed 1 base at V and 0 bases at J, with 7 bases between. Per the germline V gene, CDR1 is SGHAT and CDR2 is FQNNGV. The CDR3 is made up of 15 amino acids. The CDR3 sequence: CASSLGGYSNQPQHF. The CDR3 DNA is TGTGCCAGCAGCTTAGGTGGTTATAGCAATCAGCCCCAGCATTTT.

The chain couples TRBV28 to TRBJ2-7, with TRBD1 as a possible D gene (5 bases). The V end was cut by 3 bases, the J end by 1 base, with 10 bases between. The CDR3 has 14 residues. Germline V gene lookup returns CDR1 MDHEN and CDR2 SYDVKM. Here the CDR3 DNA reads TGTGCCAGCAGTTTTATGGGGCCTTCCTACGAGCAGTACTTC. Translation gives CASSFMGPSYEQYF.

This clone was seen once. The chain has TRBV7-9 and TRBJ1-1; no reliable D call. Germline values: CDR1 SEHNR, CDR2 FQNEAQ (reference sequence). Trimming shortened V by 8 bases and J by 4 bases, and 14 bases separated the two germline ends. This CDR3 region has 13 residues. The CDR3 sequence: CASFKAKFTEAFF. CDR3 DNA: TGTGCCAGCTTTAAAGCGAAATTCACTGAAGCTTTCTTT.

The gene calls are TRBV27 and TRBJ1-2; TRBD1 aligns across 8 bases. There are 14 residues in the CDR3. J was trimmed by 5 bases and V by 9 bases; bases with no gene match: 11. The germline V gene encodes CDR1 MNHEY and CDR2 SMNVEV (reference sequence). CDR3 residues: CASRRTGTQYGYTF. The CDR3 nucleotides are TGTGCCAGTCGACGGACAGGGACACAGTATGGCTACACCTTC.

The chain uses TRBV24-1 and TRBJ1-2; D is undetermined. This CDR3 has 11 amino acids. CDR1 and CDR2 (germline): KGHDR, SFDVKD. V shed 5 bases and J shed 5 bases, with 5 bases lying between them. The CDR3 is CATSVGYGYTF. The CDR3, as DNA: TGTGCCACCAGTGTGGGGTATGGCTACACCTTC.

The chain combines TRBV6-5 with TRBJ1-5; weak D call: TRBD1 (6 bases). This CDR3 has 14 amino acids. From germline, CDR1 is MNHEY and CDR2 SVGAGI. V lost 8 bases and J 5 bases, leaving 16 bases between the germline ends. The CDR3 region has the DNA TGTGCCAGCGTCATGGCACAGGGTGATCAGCCCCAGCATTTT. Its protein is CASVMAQGDQPQHF.